This T cell receptor beta chain was recorded in a study of human T cells and chemical hapten exposure. Study-level information: TCR yields per sample varied mostly from small pooled library volume differences.

TCRdb independently ran MiXCR on the RACE reads; one entry per CDR3 protein. In the table there are around 340,000 distinct CDR3 sequences, around 7% of which are singletons. Regarding time point: patch test 1, 2 weeks after DPC sensitization. Treatment here: therapeutic diphenylcyclopropenone sensitization with weekly scalp DPC. The authors' total RNA extraction used unfractionated whole blood. The germline gives CDR1 SEHNR, CDR2 FQNEAQ (reference sequence). The CDR3 length is 14 residues. Deletions cut 10 bases from V and 4 bases from J, with 18 bases between. This clonotype was counted only a few times.

The genes are TRBV7-9 and TRBJ2-3; D perhaps matches TRBD2 (7 bases). The source was whole blood, collected in connection with sensitization to the hapten diphenylcyclopropenone (DPC). This TCR was recovered from a woman in her late teens or twenties with alopecia areata. Some clones in this sample may be carry-over from other donors' samples. The CDR3 DNA reads as TGTGCCACCAACACGGCGGGGGCCCCAGATACGCAGTATTTT. It yields the protein CATNTAGAPDTQYF.